The entry below gives a single T cell receptor (beta chain) sequence along with its context. Its antigen is not known. Deep-level settings were used for running the assay. Over several immunoSEQ plates, each subset's genomic DNA was distributed in even portions. The assay was immunoSEQ multiplex PCR, and TCRdb's table has in-frame clones only and misses some. The profile shows around 2,000,000 clones, over 85% of them singletons. Selected positively for CCR7 and CD45RO-negative, naive CD8 cells excluded terminally differentiated effector memory CD45RA+ cells. The record originates from a study of shared clonotypes between healthy human individuals. Broader study findings: The study's rarefaction showed incomplete sorted-subset sequencing despite large depth. Across a handful of donors, naive CD4 shared around 5.1%, naive CD8 about 3.2%, memory CD4 roughly 2.2%, memory CD8 about 0.38%.

The sequencing sample was made of naive CD8+ T cells sorted from blood. This sequence originates from a man aged 18 to 30 in good health.

The CDR3 sequence is CASRLTQNTEAFF. CDR3 nucleotide sequence: TGTGCCAGCAGGTTGACACAGAACACTGAAGCTTTCTTT. The rearrangement uses TRBV27 and TRBJ1-1, with D uncertain. From germline, CDR1 is MNHEY and CDR2 SMNVEV (reference sequence). With 6 bases removed from V and 1 base from J, the gap between germline ends came to 9 bases. The length of the CDR3 is 13 residues.